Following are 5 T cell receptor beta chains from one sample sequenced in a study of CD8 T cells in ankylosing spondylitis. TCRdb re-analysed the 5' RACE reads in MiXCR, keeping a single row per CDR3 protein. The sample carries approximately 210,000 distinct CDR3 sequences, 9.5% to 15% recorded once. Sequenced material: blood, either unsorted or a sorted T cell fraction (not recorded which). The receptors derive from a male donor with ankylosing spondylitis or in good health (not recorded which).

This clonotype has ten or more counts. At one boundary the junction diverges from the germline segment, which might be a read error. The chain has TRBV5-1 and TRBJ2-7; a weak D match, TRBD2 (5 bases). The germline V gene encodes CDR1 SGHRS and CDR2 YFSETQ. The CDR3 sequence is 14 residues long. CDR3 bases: TGCGCCAGCACCTTGGAGGTTGCAACCTACGAGCAGTACTTC. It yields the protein CASTLEVATYEQYF.

The CDR3 DNA is TGTGCCAGCAGCTTCAGAGGGGAGGCAGATACGCAGTATTTT. It encodes CASSFRGEADTQYF. J is TRBJ2-3 and V is TRBV7-9; D may be TRBD2 (6 bases). Trimming left V 3 bases short and J 4 bases short, with 11 bases between. CDR1 and CDR2 from the germline V gene are SEHNR and FQNEAQ (reference sequence). The CDR3 covers 14 residues. The entire variable domain, with the rest obtained from reference TRBV7-9 and TRBJ2-3, is as follows: DTGVSQNPRHKITKRGQNVTFRCDPISEHNRLYWYRQTLGQGPEFLTYFQNEAQLEKSRLLSDRFSAERPKGSFSTLEIQRTEQGDSAMYLCASSFRGEADTQYFGPGTRLTVL.

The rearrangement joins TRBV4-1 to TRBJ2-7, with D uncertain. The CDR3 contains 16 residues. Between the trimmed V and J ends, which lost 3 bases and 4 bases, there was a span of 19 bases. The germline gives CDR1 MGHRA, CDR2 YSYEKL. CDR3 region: CASSQSNLDAYYEQYF. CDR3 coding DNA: TGCGCCAGCAGCCAGAGCAACCTAGACGCATATTACGAGCAGTACTTC.

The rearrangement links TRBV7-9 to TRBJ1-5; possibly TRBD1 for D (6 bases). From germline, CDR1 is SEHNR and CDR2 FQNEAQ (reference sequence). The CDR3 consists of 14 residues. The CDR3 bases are TGTGCTACCCAGGAGGGGGGCACCAATCAGCCCCAGCATTTT. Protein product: CATQEGGTNQPQHF.

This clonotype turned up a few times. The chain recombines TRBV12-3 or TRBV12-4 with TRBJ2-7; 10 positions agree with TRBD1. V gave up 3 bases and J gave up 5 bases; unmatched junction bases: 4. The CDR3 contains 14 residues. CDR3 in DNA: TGTGCCAGCAGTTTGTCGGACAGGGGGGACGAGCAGTACTTC. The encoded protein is CASSLSDRGDEQYF.